These 30 T cell receptor beta chains originate from one sample sequenced in a study of T cells after yellow fever vaccination. MiXCR was run by TCRdb on the 5' RACE reads, yielding one entry per CDR3 protein. The data show some 110,000 distinct CDR3 sequences, with about 7% seen just once and 2% to 3% held by the top ten. This specimen consisted of CD4+ T cells sorted from PBMCs, obtained more than 8 days after the first yellow fever vaccination. The receptors were gathered from a young man who received the YFV17D yellow fever vaccine.

This clonotype was seen many times. The V call is TRBV7-8, the J call TRBJ2-4; D possibly corresponds to TRBD1 (5 bases). This CDR3 is 16 amino acids long. Trimming pared 1 base from V and 2 bases from J, leaving 12 bases between. Germline V gives CDR1 SGHVS, CDR2 FQNEAQ. The CDR3: CASSLGAGLTKNIQYF. The CDR3 coding sequence is TGTGCCAGCAGCTTAGGGGCAGGGTTAACCAAAAACATTCAGTACTTC.

This chain uses TRBV4-1 with TRBJ2-1; 12 nucleotides line up with TRBD1. V gave up 0 bases and J gave up 6 bases; unmatched junction bases: 18. CDR3 length equals 21 residues. Germline V gene sequence: CDR1 MGHRA, CDR2 YSYEKL. The CDR3 DNA sequence: TGCGCCAGCAGCCAAGATGACCCGGGACAGGGGGCCCACCGACAGGGCAATGAGCAGTTCTTC. Translated, it gives CASSQDDPGQGAHRQGNEQFF.

The chain is built from TRBV9 and TRBJ1-3, with D unclear. With 0 bases removed from V and 2 bases from J, the gap between germline ends came to 6 bases. The length of the CDR3 is 14 residues. Germline lookup yields CDR1 SGDLS and CDR2 YYNGEE. CDR3 in amino acids: CASSVGPPGNTIYF. DNA of the CDR3: TGTGCCAGCAGCGTAGGTCCACCTGGAAACACCATATATTTT. The whole variable domain, remainder taken from reference TRBV9 and TRBJ1-3, is DSGVTQTPKHLITATGQRVTLRCSPRSGDLSVYWYQQSLDQGLQFLIQYYNGEERAKGNILERFSAQQFPDLHSELNLSSLELGDSALYFCASSVGPPGNTIYFGEGSWLTVV.

Ten or more counts support this clonotype. This chain uses TRBV2 with TRBJ2-1; a possible D gene is TRBD1 (8 bases). Germline V gives CDR1 SNHLY, CDR2 FYNNEI. Trimming stripped 4 bases from V and 8 bases from J, with 18 bases between. This CDR3 contains 15 residues. This chain's CDR3 is CASSVGQGGGDEQFF. Here the CDR3 DNA reads TGTGCCAGCAGTGTAGGACAGGGAGGGGGGGATGAGCAGTTCTTC. The full variable domain, its missing parts supplied by reference TRBV2 and TRBJ2-1, is EPEVTQTPSHQVTQMGQEVILRCVPISNHLYFYWYRQILGQKVEFLVSFYNNEISEKSEIFDDQFSVERPDGSNFTLKIRSTKLEDSAMYFCASSVGQGGGDEQFFGPGTRLTVL.

The chain combines TRBV5-4 with TRBJ2-5, with 7 bases identical to TRBD1. CDR3 length: 14 amino acids. The ends lost 4 bases at V and 2 bases at J; junction bases unmatched: 5. The germline V gene has CDR1 SGHNT and CDR2 YYREEE (reference sequence). The CDR3 DNA follows: TGTGCCAGCAGCCCAGGGACAGTTCAAGAGACCCAGTACTTC. This codes for CASSPGTVQETQYF.

This clonotype has at least ten counts. This chain connects TRBV30 to TRBJ2-7, with unresolved D. The CDR3 is made up of 12 amino acids. Germline CDR1 is GTSNPN and CDR2 is SVGIG (reference sequence). V was trimmed by 6 bases and J by 5 bases, leaving 14 bases between them. DNA of the CDR3: TGTGCCTGTGGGCCGATCTGGGACGAGCAGTACTTC. It translates to CACGPIWDEQYF.

Many counts were recorded for this clonotype. V usage is TRBV7-9 and J usage is TRBJ2-3; D gene uncertain. CDR1 is SEHNR, CDR2 FQNEAQ, per germline (reference sequence). This CDR3 spans 14 amino acids. The V end lost 5 bases, the J end lost 4 bases, and 13 bases lay between the germline ends. CDR3 region: CASSPSWVSDTQYF. CDR3 nucleotides: TGTGCCAGCAGCCCGTCCTGGGTCTCAGATACGCAGTATTTT.

On this clonotype: One end of the junction varies from germline; a read error may be responsible. The chain recombines TRBV7-7 with TRBJ1-4, with D uncertain. In germline, CDR1 is SSHAT, CDR2 FNYEAQ (reference sequence). The CDR3 runs to 15 residues. Written as DNA, the CDR3 is TGTGCTAGCAGCTTAGGAGGCACAACTAATGAAAAACTGTTTTTT. This encodes CASSLGGTTNEKLFF.

At least ten counts were recorded for this clonotype. The CDR3 sequence: CASSLFWTGSNEKLFF. The CDR3, as DNA: TGTGCCAGCAGCTTGTTTTGGACAGGGAGTAATGAAAAACTGTTTTTT. The V and J genes are TRBV5-6 and TRBJ1-4; 8 positions agree with TRBD1. The CDR3 loop spans 16 amino acids. V gave up 1 base and J gave up 4 bases; unmatched junction bases: 6. Germline loops: CDR1 SGHDT, CDR2 YYEEEE. The variable domain in full, with the rest retrieved from reference TRBV5-6 and TRBJ1-4, is DAGVTQSPTHLIKTRGQQVTLRCSPKSGHDTVSWYQQALGQGPQFIFQYYEEEERQRGNFPDRFSGHQFPNYSSELNVNALLLGDSALYLCASSLFWTGSNEKLFFGSGTQLSVL.

This clonotype was seen at least ten times. The V and J genes are TRBV18 and TRBJ1-3; no clear D gene. This CDR3 comprises 13 residues. V lost 6 bases, J lost 4 bases, and 10 bases lay in between. CDR1 is KGHSH and CDR2 is LQKENI in the germline V gene. CDR3 sequence reads: CASSAAEGNTIYF. The CDR3 nucleotides are TGTGCCAGCTCGGCCGCTGAGGGAAACACCATATATTTT.

This clonotype was counted ten times or more. The chain's CDR3 is CASSPNSLLGEQFF. CDR3 bases: TGCGCCAGCAGCCCAAACAGCCTTCTGGGTGAGCAGTTCTTC. The genes are TRBV5-1 and TRBJ2-1; no clear D gene. Germline V gene lookup returns CDR1 SGHRS and CDR2 YFSETQ. CDR3 length: 14 residues. V gave up 4 bases and J gave up 9 bases, with 17 bases separating them.

The sample holds many counts of this clonotype. This sequence joins TRBV7-9 and TRBJ1-5, with D possibly being TRBD1 (5 bases). Trimming left V 6 bases short and J 4 bases short, with 10 bases between. The CDR3 is 13 residues long. CDR1 is SEHNR, CDR2 FQNEAQ, per germline (reference sequence). The CDR3 DNA sequence: TGTGCCAGCAGGCAGGGAGGGAATCAGCCCCAGCATTTT. Translation gives CASRQGGNQPQHF.

This clonotype was counted ten times or more. V and J are TRBV20-1 and TRBJ1-1; maybe TRBD1 (5 bases). Deletions cut 2 bases from V and 11 bases from J, with 12 bases between. This CDR3 is built from 11 residues. Germline V gives CDR1 DFQATT, CDR2 SNEGSKA (reference sequence). The DNA of the CDR3 is TGCAGTGCTAGAAGGCAGGGAAAGGCTTTCTTT. This sequence encodes CSARRQGKAFF.

Turning to this clonotype: Being one base from a much bigger clone, this may be a read error. The rearrangement uses TRBV5-1 and TRBJ1-2, with 9 bases that match TRBD1. This CDR3 has 16 residues. With V trimmed by 6 bases and J by 2 bases, 11 bases remained unmatched. Germline lookup yields CDR1 SGHRS and CDR2 YFSETQ. The CDR3 is CASTPKGQGNNYGYTF. DNA of the CDR3: TGCGCCAGCACGCCAAAGGGACAGGGAAACAACTATGGCTACACCTTC.

In this sample, this clonotype turned up many times. The rearrangement joins TRBV27 to TRBJ1-2, with D hard to call. The CDR3 is 13 amino acids. Germline V lookup: CDR1 MNHEY, CDR2 SMNVEV (reference sequence). Trimming cost V 5 bases and J 2 bases, with 9 bases left between them. The CDR3 sequence: CASSRPQNYGYTF. CDR3 in DNA: TGTGCCAGCAGTCGGCCTCAGAACTATGGCTACACCTTC.

In this sample, this clonotype turned up a few times. The chain employs TRBV19 and TRBJ2-3; TRBD2 is a possible D gene (6 bases). The CDR3 extends over 16 amino acids. The ends were cut back, 2 bases at V and 0 bases at J, with 12 bases in the middle. Looked up from germline, CDR1 is LNHDA and CDR2 is SQIVND (reference sequence). CDR3: CASSISAGTSTDTQYF. In nucleotides, the CDR3 is TGTGCCAGTAGTATATCGGCGGGAACTAGCACAGATACGCAGTATTTT. Filled out from reference TRBV19 and TRBJ2-3, the complete variable domain reads DGGITQSPKYLFRKEGQNVTLSCEQNLNHDAMYWYRQDPGQGLRLIYYSQIVNDFQKGDIAEGYSVSREKKESFPLTVTSAQKNPTAFYLCASSISAGTSTDTQYFGPGTRLTVL.

The CDR3 sequence: CASSSGTSGYTDTQYF. DNA of the CDR3: TGTGCCAGCAGCTCCGGGACTAGCGGATACACAGATACGCAGTATTTT. J is TRBJ2-3 and V is TRBV7-2; 11 nucleotides align to TRBD2. The CDR3 is made up of 16 amino acids. The V gene end was trimmed by 4 bases and the J gene end by 2 bases; junction bases not matched to a gene: 5. Germline CDR1 SGHTA, CDR2 FQGNSA. Based on the CDR3 plus reference TRBV7-2 and TRBJ2-3, the full variable domain is GAGVSQSPSNKVTEKGKDVELRCDPISGHTALYWYRQSLGQGLEFLIYFQGNSAPDKSGLPSDRFSAERTGGSVSTLTIQRTQQEDSAVYLCASSSGTSGYTDTQYFGPGTRLTVL.

This clonotype was observed many times. This chain joins TRBV7-3 and TRBJ1-5; possibly TRBD1 for D (5 bases). The germline gives CDR1 SGHTA, CDR2 FQGTGA. This CDR3 region has 17 residues. With 3 bases removed from V and 6 bases from J, the gap between germline ends came to 21 bases. CDR3 DNA sequence: TGTGCCAGCAGCTTCCCCAGGCAGGGAGGTCCTGTTCAGCCCCAGCATTTT. The encoded protein is CASSFPRQGGPVQPQHF.

There are many counts of this clonotype. The chain uses TRBV4-3 and TRBJ1-6; 7 bases map to TRBD1. The CDR3 extends over 16 amino acids. J gave up 7 bases and V 0 bases, and 6 bases lay outside the gene matches. In germline, CDR1 is LGHNA, CDR2 YSLEER. CDR3: CASSQDPGRGNSPLHF. The DNA of the CDR3 is TGCGCCAGCAGCCAAGATCCTGGCAGGGGGAATTCACCCCTCCACTTT.

The chain joins TRBV7-9 to TRBJ2-1; D unresolved. Germline lookup yields CDR1 SEHNR and CDR2 FQNEAQ (reference sequence). There are 19 residues in the CDR3. The germline V and J ends were trimmed by 0 bases and 0 bases, with 18 bases remaining between them. The CDR3 sequence: CASSLARLWGESSYNEQFF. As DNA, the CDR3 is TGTGCCAGCAGCTTAGCGCGGTTGTGGGGTGAAAGCTCCTACAATGAGCAGTTCTTC. Full variable domain (outside the CDR3, taken from reference TRBV7-9 and TRBJ2-1): DTGVSQNPRHKITKRGQNVTFRCDPISEHNRLYWYRQTLGQGPEFLTYFQNEAQLEKSRLLSDRFSAERPKGSFSTLEIQRTEQGDSAMYLCASSLARLWGESSYNEQFFGPGTRLTVL.

There are many counts of this clonotype. The V call is TRBV2, the J call TRBJ1-5; 7 bases are a match to TRBD1. The CDR3 contains 16 residues. Germline CDR1 reads SNHLY; CDR2 reads FYNNEI. V dropped 6 bases and J dropped 2; count of bases not matched to a gene: 10. The CDR3 region is CASSGIGTVGNQPQHF. The DNA of the CDR3 is TGTGCCAGCAGCGGTATCGGGACAGTCGGCAATCAGCCCCAGCATTTT.

J is TRBJ2-3 and V is TRBV20-1; D not certain. V shed 8 bases and J shed 3 bases, with 21 bases lying between them. Looked up from germline, CDR1 is DFQATT and CDR2 is SNEGSKA (reference sequence). CDR3 length: 15 residues. CDR3 sequence: CSFSGRALGTDTQYF. The CDR3 DNA is TGCAGTTTCTCGGGCCGGGCTCTGGGTACAGATACGCAGTATTTT.

Regarding this clonotype: A much larger clone lies one base from this, so it may be a read error. V gene TRBV3-1 combines with J gene TRBJ1-1, with unresolved D. The CDR3 extends over 13 amino acids. V lost 11 bases and J 5 bases, leaving 18 bases between the germline ends. CDR1 is LGHDT, CDR2 YNNKEL, per germline (reference sequence). CDR3 region: CASQPGTRTEAFF. DNA for the CDR3: TGTGCCTCCCAGCCCGGCACGCGGACTGAAGCTTTCTTT.

V gene TRBV7-2 combines with J gene TRBJ2-1; no clear D gene. Per the germline V gene, CDR1 is SGHTA and CDR2 is FQGNSA. The CDR3 has 12 amino acids. V lost 1 base, J lost 9 bases, and 7 bases lay in between. The CDR3, as DNA: TGTGCCAGCAGCTTAGTCGGGTTTGAGCAGTTCTTC. It translates to CASSLVGFEQFF.

In its sample, this clonotype was seen many times. V and J are TRBV5-1 and TRBJ1-2; tentative D call: TRBD1 (6 bases). This CDR3 contains 13 residues. Trimming took 2 bases from V and 6 from J, leaving 11 bases between them. The germline CDR1 and CDR2 sequences are SGHRS and YFSETQ. DNA for the CDR3: TGCGCCAGCAGCTTCGCGGGGGGCGATGGCTACACCTTC. Residues: CASSFAGGDGYTF.

This clonotype was picked up many times. The chain couples TRBV12-3 or TRBV12-4 to TRBJ1-2; D gene unclear. The CDR3 covers 12 residues. V lost 7 bases and J 5 bases, leaving 11 bases between the germline ends. The CDR3 DNA is TGTGCCAGCACTCCATCGGGATATGGCTACACCTTC. Amino acid sequence: CASTPSGYGYTF.

Ten or more counts support this clonotype. The CDR3 here is CASSLAAETDTQYF. As DNA, the CDR3 is TGCGCCAGCAGCTTGGCCGCGGAAACAGATACGCAGTATTTT. The genes are TRBV5-1 and TRBJ2-3; D unresolved. Trimming removed 0 bases from V and 3 bases from J, with 8 bases in between. CDR3 size: 14 residues. In germline, CDR1 is SGHRS, CDR2 YFSETQ. Full variable domain (remainder filled in from reference TRBV5-1 and TRBJ2-3): KAGVTQTPRYLIKTRGQQVTLSCSPISGHRSVSWYQQTPGQGLQFLFEYFSETQRNKGNFPGRFSGRQFSNSRSEMNVSTLELGDSALYLCASSLAAETDTQYFGPGTRLTVL.

This clonotype was detected many times. This sequence joins TRBV4-1 and TRBJ2-7; 9 positions match TRBD2. Germline V gives CDR1 MGHRA, CDR2 YSYEKL. Trimming at V came to 1 base and at J to 4 bases, leaving 11 bases not matched to a gene. CDR3 size: 17 residues. This CDR3 reads CASSQAISGGLGYEQYV. DNA for the CDR3: TGCGCCAGCAGCCAAGCAATAAGCGGGGGGCTCGGGTACGAGCAGTACGTC.

This clonotype has a count of ten or more. The chain employs TRBV19 and TRBJ1-2; 7 bases are a match to TRBD1. V was pared by 5 bases and J by 7 bases, with 10 bases of the junction left unmatched. The V gene's germline CDR1 is LNHDA and CDR2 SQIVND (reference sequence). The CDR3 has 14 amino acids. CDR3 protein: CASSVTGSPPGYTF. As DNA, the CDR3 is TGTGCCAGTAGTGTGACAGGGAGTCCTCCTGGCTACACCTTC.

This clonotype has ten or more counts. V is TRBV10-3 and J is TRBJ1-5; the D is unclear. This CDR3 region has 14 residues. Trimming removed 10 bases at V and 0 bases at J, with 13 bases between. Looked up from germline, CDR1 is ENHRY and CDR2 is SYGVKD. The CDR3 spells CATHVGYSNQPQHF. The CDR3 nucleotides read TGTGCCACCCATGTAGGGTATAGCAATCAGCCCCAGCATTTT.